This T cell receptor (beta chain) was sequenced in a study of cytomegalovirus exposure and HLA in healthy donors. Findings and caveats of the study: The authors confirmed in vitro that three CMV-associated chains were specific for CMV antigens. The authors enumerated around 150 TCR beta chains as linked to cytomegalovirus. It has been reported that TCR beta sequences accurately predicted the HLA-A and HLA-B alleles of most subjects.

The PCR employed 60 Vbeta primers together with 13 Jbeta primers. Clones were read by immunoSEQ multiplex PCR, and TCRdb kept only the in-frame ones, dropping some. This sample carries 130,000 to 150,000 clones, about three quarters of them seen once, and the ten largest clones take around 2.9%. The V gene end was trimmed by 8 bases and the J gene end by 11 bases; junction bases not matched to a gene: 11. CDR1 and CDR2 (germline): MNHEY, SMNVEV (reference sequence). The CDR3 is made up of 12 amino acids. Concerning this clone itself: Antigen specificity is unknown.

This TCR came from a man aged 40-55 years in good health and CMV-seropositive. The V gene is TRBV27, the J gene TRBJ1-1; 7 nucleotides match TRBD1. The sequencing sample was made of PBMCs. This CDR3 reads CASGLRGQRAFF. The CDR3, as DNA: TGTGCCAGCGGGCTTCGGGGACAGAGGGCTTTCTTT.